This entry lists 28 T cell receptor beta chains sequenced from one sample in a study of T cells in Graves' hyperthyroidism and ophthalmopathy. Template material for amplifying TCR beta CDR3 regions consisted of RNA transcripts. A set of HTBI primers served as the primers for a first-round RT-PCR of the TCR CDR3. TCRdb re-called the multiplex PCR reads with MiXCR, one entry per CDR3 protein. The table has some 500,000 distinct CDR3 sequences, about 16% seen once. The sample consisted of blood. The receptors here all came from a woman in her thirties with Graves' ophthalmopathy.

The chain employs TRBV15 and TRBJ2-7; TRBD1 agrees at 8 bases. Unmatched junction bases numbered 14, after V lost 3 bases and J lost 7 bases. Looked up from germline, CDR1 is LNHNV and CDR2 is YYDKDF (reference sequence). The CDR3 consists of 16 residues. CDR3 in DNA: TGTGCCACCAGCAGGGCGACAGGGGCCCTAATGGGGGAGCAGTACTTC. Translation gives CATSRATGALMGEQYF.

This clonotype occurred a few times. CDR3 bases: TGTGCCACCAGCAGAGATGCAAATAAGGGGAATAATGAAAAACTGTTTTTT. Its translation: CATSRDANKGNNEKLFF. V usage is TRBV15 and J usage is TRBJ1-4, with a weak D call TRBD1 (5 bases). The germline V gene has CDR1 LNHNV and CDR2 YYDKDF (reference sequence). CDR3 length: 17 residues. V lost 0 bases and J 4 bases, leaving 15 bases between the germline ends.

The genes are TRBV7-2 and TRBJ2-2; D is unresolved. The CDR3 runs to 12 residues. Trimming shortened V by 7 bases and J by 4 bases, and 7 bases separated the two germline ends. Germline CDR1 SGHTA, CDR2 FQGNSA. CDR3 protein: CASNTGTGELFF. The CDR3 region has the DNA TGTGCCAGCAACACGGGCACCGGGGAGCTGTTTTTT. The full variable domain, in which reference TRBV7-2 and TRBJ2-2 provide the parts outside the CDR3, is GAGVSQSPSNKVTEKGKDVELRCDPISGHTALYWYRQSLGQGLEFLIYFQGNSAPDKSGLPSDRFSAERTGGSVSTLTIQRTQQEDSAVYLCASNTGTGELFFGEGSRLTVL.

This clonotype was detected only a few times. In DNA, the CDR3 is TGTGCCAGCAGTAGTCTGGGACAGGGGGACCAAGAGACCCAGTACTTC. Translating it yields CASSSLGQGDQETQYF. The genes are TRBV28 and TRBJ2-5; 11 bases fit TRBD1. Germline V lookup: CDR1 MDHEN, CDR2 SYDVKM. V trimming: 5 bases; J trimming: 0 bases; junction bases outside the gene matches: 5. The CDR3 runs 16 residues.

Many counts were recorded for this clonotype. The V gene is TRBV2, the J gene TRBJ2-7; D call uncertain. The germline CDR1 and CDR2 sequences are SNHLY and FYNNEI. CDR3 length: 13 residues. Deletions cut 5 bases from V and 5 bases from J, with 13 bases between. The CDR3, as DNA: TGTGCCAGCAGTCTGGGGATCAGGAACGAGCAGTACTTC. Protein sequence: CASSLGIRNEQYF.

V and J are TRBV20-1 and TRBJ2-7, with TRBD1 matching over 9 bases. The ends lost 3 bases at V and 3 bases at J; junction bases unmatched: 9. The CDR3 is made up of 15 amino acids. Germline CDR1 is DFQATT and CDR2 is SNEGSKA (reference sequence). CDR3 region: CSASLDRGLGYEQYF. The CDR3, as DNA: TGCAGTGCTAGTTTGGACAGGGGATTAGGCTACGAGCAGTACTTC.

This clonotype was found a few times. The chain recombines TRBV12-3 or TRBV12-4 with TRBJ1-2; D not resolved. The CDR3 is 13 residues long. V lost 3 bases to trimming and J lost 5 bases, with 10 bases between them. The CDR3 reads CASSLQWLYGYTF. The CDR3 DNA reads TGTGCCAGCAGTTTGCAGTGGTTGTATGGCTACACCTTC.

This clonotype has ten or more counts. The chain employs TRBV28 and TRBJ1-1; unclear D gene. V lost 7 bases and J lost 5, with 14 bases in between. CDR3 size: 13 residues. CDR1 and CDR2 from the germline V gene are MDHEN and SYDVKM. The CDR3 region is CASISPGRTEAFF. The CDR3, as DNA: TGTGCCAGCATCTCCCCGGGGAGGACTGAAGCTTTCTTT.

The table lists this clonotype with a few counts. This chain connects TRBV7-6 to TRBJ2-5; TRBD2 matches 10 bases. V lost 5 bases to trimming and J lost 4 bases; unmatched junction nucleotides: 19. The CDR3 runs 19 residues. From germline, CDR1 is SGHVS and CDR2 FNYEAQ. CDR3 residues: CASSRFGTSVGVGVETQYF. As DNA, the CDR3 is TGTGCCAGCAGCCGATTCGGGACTAGCGTCGGAGTAGGAGTAGAGACCCAGTACTTC.

This clonotype was detected many times. The genes are TRBV6-6 and TRBJ1-4, with a tentative D call TRBD1 (6 bases). Germline CDR1 MNHNY, CDR2 SVGAGI (reference sequence). Trimming took off 0 bases at V and 8 bases at J, with 16 bases between the two ends. The length of the CDR3 is 16 residues. The CDR3 DNA is TGTGCCAGCAGTTACTCCCCGGGCGCAGGGACAGAAAAACTGTTTTTT. Protein product: CASSYSPGAGTEKLFF.

V gene TRBV15 combines with J gene TRBJ2-5; 12 bases match TRBD2. The junction had 1 base not matched to a gene; V was cut back by 1 base and J by 4 bases. The CDR3 loop spans 15 amino acids. CDR1 and CDR2 (germline): LNHNV, YYDKDF (reference sequence). In DNA, the CDR3 is TGTGCCACCAGCAGAGTACTAGCGGGAGGAGAGACCCAGTACTTC. It yields the protein CATSRVLAGGETQYF.

The table lists this clonotype with many counts. The DNA of the CDR3 is TGTGCCAGCAGCCAGGACGACTCGTATGAGACCCAGTACTTC. Translation gives CASSQDDSYETQYF. This chain joins TRBV3-1 and TRBJ2-5; D not certain. Germline values: CDR1 LGHDT, CDR2 YNNKEL (reference sequence). V was clipped by 3 bases and J by 5 bases, with 13 bases between them. The CDR3 consists of 14 residues.

This clonotype was detected many times. The V call is TRBV27, the J call TRBJ1-1; no clear D gene. This CDR3 spans 12 amino acids. Germline V gives CDR1 MNHEY, CDR2 SMNVEV (reference sequence). Trimming stripped 6 bases from V and 0 bases from J, with 5 bases between. The CDR3 protein is CASRTVNTEAFF. Written as DNA, the CDR3 is TGTGCCAGCAGAACGGTGAACACTGAAGCTTTCTTT.

The chain joins TRBV24-1 to TRBJ2-1; TRBD2 agrees at 12 bases. The CDR3 is made up of 18 amino acids. The V and J ends lost 4 bases and 4 bases, in that order; junction bases with no gene match: 10. Germline V CDR1 and CDR2: KGHDR, SFDVKD. CDR3 loop: CATSDQMRLAGAYNEQFF. The DNA of the CDR3 is TGTGCCACCAGTGACCAGATGAGACTAGCGGGAGCATACAATGAGCAGTTCTTC.

This clonotype was detected only a few times. The chain's CDR3 is CASSLLRGAAKNIQYF. The CDR3 DNA reads as TGTGCCAGCAGTTTATTAAGGGGCGCGGCCAAAAACATTCAGTACTTC. The V call is TRBV12-3 or TRBV12-4, the J call TRBJ2-4, with D maybe TRBD1 (5 bases). V was pared by 2 bases and J by 1 base, with 12 bases between. This CDR3 comprises 16 residues.

As for this clonotype: A read error is likely, as this CDR3 ends without the conserved phenylalanine or tryptophan. CDR3 loop: CASSDNQETQYL. For the CDR3, the DNA is TGTGCCAGCAGCGACAACCAAGAGACCCAGTACCTC. The chain employs TRBV9 and TRBJ2-5; no clear D gene. V dropped 3 bases and J dropped 0 bases, with 3 bases sitting between them. The CDR3 runs to 12 residues. Germline CDR1 reads SGDLS; CDR2 reads YYNGEE.

This chain links TRBV20-1 with TRBJ2-1; 9 bases agree with TRBD2. The CDR3 runs 12 residues. CDR1 is DFQATT, CDR2 SNEGSKA, per germline (reference sequence). This CDR3 is CRPSSGNNEQFF. The CDR3, as DNA: TGCAGACCATCTAGCGGGAACAATGAGCAGTTCTTC.

This clonotype was seen many times. This chain links TRBV7-9 with TRBJ2-7, with 7 bases identical to TRBD2. The CDR3 runs 16 residues. The J segment lost 3 bases and the V segment lost 1 base, leaving 9 bases of the junction unmatched. From germline, CDR1 is SEHNR and CDR2 FQNEAQ (reference sequence). The CDR3 nucleotides are TGTGCCAGCAGCTTAGAGCTCGTGGCGGGAGTCTACGAGCAGTACTTC. As protein: CASSLELVAGVYEQYF.

This clonotype was found many times. The chain has TRBV20-1 and TRBJ2-3; 12 bases match TRBD2. Germline V lookup: CDR1 DFQATT, CDR2 SNEGSKA (reference sequence). The CDR3 sequence is 17 residues long. Trimming cost V 0 bases and J 4 bases; bases outside gene matches: 8. The CDR3 protein is CSARELTSGRAADTQYF. As DNA, the CDR3 is TGCAGTGCTAGAGAACTGACTAGCGGGAGAGCGGCAGATACGCAGTATTTT.

This clonotype was recorded a few times. The chain links TRBV6-1 to TRBJ1-2; the D is unclear. V gave up 1 base and J gave up 5 bases, with 14 bases separating them. This CDR3 contains 15 residues. Germline V gene data show CDR1 as MNHNS and CDR2 as SASEGT. The CDR3 here is CASSEVGGVGYGYTF. The CDR3 DNA sequence: TGTGCCAGCAGTGAAGTTGGCGGGGTAGGATATGGCTACACCTTC.

This rearrangement joins TRBV29-1 to TRBJ2-7, with 7 bases identical to TRBD1. Germline assignment: CDR1 SQVTM and CDR2 ANQGSEA. The CDR3 runs 11 residues. With 7 bases clipped from V and 3 bases from J, the junction kept 3 bases outside the gene matches. CDR3 region: CSAGQIYEQYF. CDR3 in DNA: TGCAGCGCGGGACAGATCTACGAGCAGTACTTC.

This clonotype was detected many times. In DNA form, the CDR3 reads TGTGCCAGCAGCGTCAAGGGGGGAATAGGCCTGGACACTGAAGCTTTCTTT. Protein product: CASSVKGGIGLDTEAFF. The rearrangement uses TRBV7-6 and TRBJ1-1; D might be TRBD1 (6 bases). CDR3 length: 17 amino acids. V lost 5 bases to trimming and J lost 3 bases, with 22 bases between them. Germline loops: CDR1 SGHVS, CDR2 FNYEAQ. Complete variable domain (other parts from reference TRBV7-6 and TRBJ1-1): GAGVSQSPRYKVTKRGQDVALRCDPISGHVSLYWYRQALGQGPEFLTYFNYEAQQDKSGLPNDRFSAERPEGSISTLTIQRTEQRDSAMYRCASSVKGGIGLDTEAFFGQGTRLTVV.

This clonotype was observed at least ten times. The chain uses TRBV6-2 or TRBV6-3 and TRBJ2-1, with TRBD2 identical over 9 bases. Unmatched junction bases numbered 4, after V lost 6 bases and J lost 7 bases. The V gene's germline CDR1 is MNHEY and CDR2 SVGEGT. This CDR3 is 13 amino acids long. The CDR3 nucleotides read TGTGCCAGCAGGGGACTAGCTTTAAATGAGCAGTTCTTC. This encodes CASRGLALNEQFF.

This clonotype occurred many times. The chain is built from TRBV5-1 and TRBJ2-3; D uncertain. This CDR3 is 15 amino acids long. Trimming took 4 bases from V and 0 from J, leaving 12 bases between them. In germline, CDR1 is SGHRS, CDR2 YFSETQ. DNA of the CDR3: TGCGCCAGCAGCCAGCTCCGGCGTAGCACAGATACGCAGTATTTT. This encodes CASSQLRRSTDTQYF.

This clonotype was counted at least ten times. J is TRBJ2-5 and V is TRBV7-9; no clear D. V gave up 5 bases and J gave up 5 bases, with 18 bases separating them. The CDR3 is 15 residues long. Germline loops: CDR1 SEHNR, CDR2 FQNEAQ (reference sequence). The CDR3 spells CASSPTNHRLETQYF. The CDR3 coding sequence is TGTGCCAGCAGCCCCACGAACCACCGGCTGGAGACCCAGTACTTC.

The chain carries TRBV13 and TRBJ1-2; 8 nucleotides agree with TRBD1. V lost 5 bases and J lost 9; bases outside the gene matches: 8. The CDR3 totals 13 residues. Germline-derived CDR1 and CDR2 are PRHDT and FYEKMQ (reference sequence). The CDR3 coding sequence is TGTGCCAGCAGCCCCCCAGGACAGGGACGCTACACCTTC. It specifies CASSPPGQGRYTF.

This chain uses TRBV20-1 with TRBJ1-2, with D perhaps matching TRBD1 (5 bases). The CDR3 has 14 residues. V lost 2 bases and J lost 4, with 14 bases in between. Germline CDR1 is DFQATT and CDR2 is SNEGSKA (reference sequence). CDR3: CSARLDSPSYGYTF. The CDR3 nucleotides read TGCAGTGCTAGATTAGACAGTCCCTCCTATGGCTACACCTTC.

This clonotype appeared many times. The V gene is TRBV15, the J gene TRBJ1-1; D unresolved. CDR3 size: 15 residues. The V gene lost 1 base and the J gene lost 2 bases, with 11 bases spanning the gap. The germline gives CDR1 LNHNV, CDR2 YYDKDF (reference sequence). CDR3 sequence (DNA): TGTGCCACCAGCAGAGTTGCGGGGTTCAACACTGAAGCTTTCTTT. Encoded protein: CATSRVAGFNTEAFF.